The table lists the clone carrying this T cell receptor beta chain with a few counts. The sample comes from a study of blood T cell repertoires in COVID-19. TCRdb's table, derived via immunoSEQ multiplex PCR, lists solely in-frame clones and lacks some. The sample lists roughly 63,000 clones; 85% to 90% were seen once. Germline lookup yields CDR1 MNHNY and CDR2 SVGAGI (reference sequence). V shed 4 bases and J shed 1 base, with 7 bases lying between them. The CDR3 loop spans 13 amino acids. The clonotype comes from a man aged 50-59 years with acute or convalescent COVID-19. Sequencing input: peripheral blood. This chain links TRBV6-6 with TRBJ1-1; no clear D gene. The CDR3 DNA reads as TGTGCCAGCAGTTCTCGACAGAACACTGAAGCTTTCTTT. Translation gives CASSSRQNTEAFF.